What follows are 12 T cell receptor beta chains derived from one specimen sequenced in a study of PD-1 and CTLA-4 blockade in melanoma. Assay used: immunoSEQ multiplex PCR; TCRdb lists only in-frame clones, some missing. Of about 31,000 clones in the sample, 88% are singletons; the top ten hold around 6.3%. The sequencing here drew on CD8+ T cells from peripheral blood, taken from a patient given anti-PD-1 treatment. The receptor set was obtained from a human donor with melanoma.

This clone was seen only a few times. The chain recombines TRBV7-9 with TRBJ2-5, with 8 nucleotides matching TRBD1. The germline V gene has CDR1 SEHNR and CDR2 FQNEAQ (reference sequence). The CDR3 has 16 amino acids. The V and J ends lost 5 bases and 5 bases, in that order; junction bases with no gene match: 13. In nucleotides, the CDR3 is TGTGCCAGCAGCGACCGTGGTCAGGGGGCGCGGGAGACCCAGTACTTC. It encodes CASSDRGQGARETQYF. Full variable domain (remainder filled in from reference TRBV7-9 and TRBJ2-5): DTGVSQNPRHKITKRGQNVTFRCDPISEHNRLYWYRQTLGQGPEFLTYFQNEAQLEKSRLLSDRFSAERPKGSFSTLEIQRTEQGDSAMYLCASSDRGQGARETQYFGPGTRLLVL.

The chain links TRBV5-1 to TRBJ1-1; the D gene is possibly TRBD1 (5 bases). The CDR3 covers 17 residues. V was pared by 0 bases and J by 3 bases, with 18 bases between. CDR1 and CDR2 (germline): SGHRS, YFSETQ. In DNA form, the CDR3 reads TGCGCCAGCAGCTTGGGGGGTATAGGGGAACTGGACACTGAAGCTTTCTTT. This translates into CASSLGGIGELDTEAFF.

The chain's CDR3 is CASSYTSNYGYTF. The CDR3 DNA sequence: TGTGCCAGCAGTTATACCTCTAACTATGGCTACACCTTC. The chain joins TRBV28 to TRBJ1-2; no clear D gene. The CDR3 loop spans 13 amino acids. Deletions cut 4 bases from V and 0 bases from J, with 6 bases between. Germline values: CDR1 MDHEN, CDR2 SYDVKM.

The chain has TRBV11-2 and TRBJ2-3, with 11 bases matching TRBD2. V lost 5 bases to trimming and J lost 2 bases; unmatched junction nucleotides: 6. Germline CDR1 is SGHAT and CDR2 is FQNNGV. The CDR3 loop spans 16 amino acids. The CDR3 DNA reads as TGTGCCAGCAGCACCCGGACTAGCGGGCTCACAGATACGCAGTATTTT. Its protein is CASSTRTSGLTDTQYF.

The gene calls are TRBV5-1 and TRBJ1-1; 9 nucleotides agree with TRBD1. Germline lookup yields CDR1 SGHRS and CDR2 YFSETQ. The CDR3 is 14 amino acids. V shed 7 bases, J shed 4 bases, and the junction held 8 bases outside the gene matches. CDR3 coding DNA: TGCGCCAGCGGCACAGGGGGCTATGTCACTGAAGCTTTCTTT. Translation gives CASGTGGYVTEAFF.

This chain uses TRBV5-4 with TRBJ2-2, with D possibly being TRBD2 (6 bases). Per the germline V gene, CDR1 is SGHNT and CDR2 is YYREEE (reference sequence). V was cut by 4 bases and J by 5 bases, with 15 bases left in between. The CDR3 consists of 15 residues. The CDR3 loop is CASSPPPSETGELFF. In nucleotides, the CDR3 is TGTGCCAGCAGCCCACCCCCTAGCGAGACCGGGGAGCTGTTTTTT.

CDR3 in amino acids: CASSQDPQGAEGYTF. DNA of the CDR3: TGTGCCAGCAGCCAAGACCCACAGGGGGCAGAGGGCTACACCTTC. The gene calls are TRBV3-1 (or the pseudogene TRBV3-2) and TRBJ1-2; 9 bases match TRBD1. J gave up 8 bases and V 0 bases, and 7 bases lay outside the gene matches. The CDR3 is 15 residues long. The germline V gene encodes CDR1 LGHDT and CDR2 YNNKEL (reference sequence).

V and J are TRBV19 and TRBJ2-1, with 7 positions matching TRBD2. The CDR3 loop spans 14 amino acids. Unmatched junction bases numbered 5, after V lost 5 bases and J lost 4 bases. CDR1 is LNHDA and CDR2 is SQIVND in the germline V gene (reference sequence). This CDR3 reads CASSPSGVYNEQFF. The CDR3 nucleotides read TGTGCCAGTAGTCCCAGCGGGGTATACAATGAGCAGTTCTTC.

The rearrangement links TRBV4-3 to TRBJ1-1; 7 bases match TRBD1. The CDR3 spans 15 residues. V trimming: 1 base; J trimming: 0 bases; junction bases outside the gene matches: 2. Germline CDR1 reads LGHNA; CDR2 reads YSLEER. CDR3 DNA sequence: TGCGCCAGCAGCCAAGGACAGGGTCTGAACACTGAAGCTTTCTTT. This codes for CASSQGQGLNTEAFF.

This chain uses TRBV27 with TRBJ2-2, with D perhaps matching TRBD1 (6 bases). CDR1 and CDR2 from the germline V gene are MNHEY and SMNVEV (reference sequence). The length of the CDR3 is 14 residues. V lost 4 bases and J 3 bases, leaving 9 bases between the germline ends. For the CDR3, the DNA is TGTGCCAGCAGTTACAGGGAAGACACCGGGGAGCTGTTTTTT. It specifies CASSYREDTGELFF.

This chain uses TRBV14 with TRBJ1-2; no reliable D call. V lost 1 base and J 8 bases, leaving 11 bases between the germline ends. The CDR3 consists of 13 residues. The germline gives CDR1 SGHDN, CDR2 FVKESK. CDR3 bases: TGTGCCAGCAGCCAAGGTGGTGGGCAAGGCTACACCTTC. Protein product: CASSQGGGQGYTF.

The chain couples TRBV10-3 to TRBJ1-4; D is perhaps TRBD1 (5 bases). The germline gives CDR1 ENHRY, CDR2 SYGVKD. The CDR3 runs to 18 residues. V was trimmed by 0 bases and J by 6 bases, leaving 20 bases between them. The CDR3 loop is CAISESSVVGTSDEKLFF. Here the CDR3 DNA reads TGTGCCATCAGTGAGTCTTCGGTGGTGGGGACGTCGGATGAAAAACTGTTTTTT.